This TCR beta chain was found in a study of CXCR3-negative and CXCR3-positive naive CD8 T cells. Study-level findings and limits: Most assays were run on fresh PBMCs (CXCR3 expression partially decreased after cryopreservation).

Details on this clonotype: Its antigen is currently unknown.

It was by 5' RACE with UMI labels that the TRB cDNA libraries were prepared. Using the 5' RACE reads, TCRdb records one entry per CDR3 protein without DNA. The table for this sample gives some 40,000 distinct CDR3 sequences. The CDR3 runs to 11 residues. The receptor was derived from a human donor in good health. Some clones in this sample may be carry-over from other donors' samples. This chain links TRBV12-3 or TRBV12-4 with TRBJ2-7. What was sequenced was memory CD8+ T cells from blood. CDR3 loop: CASGSGNEQYF.